Listed below are T cell receptor beta chains from one sample, sequenced in a study of T cell responses to AZD1222 COVID-19 vaccine. Repertoires were generated with immunoSEQ multiplex PCR, while TCRdb's copy carries only in-frame clones and drops some. This repertoire shows over 110,000 clones, 93% found once; its top ten account for more than 10%. Sequencing was performed on peripheral blood, taken after recovery from COVID-19. These receptors were taken from an adult who had recovered from COVID-19. Both conserved end residues are part of each CDR3. D genes are given only for firm matches. Clone size is stated in some rows and not others, as once, few, many or a class when expanded.

cdr3_aa cdr3_nt d_call j_call v_call clone_size
CASSSGTGRTATNEKLFF TGCGCCAGCAGCTCCGGGACAGGGAGAACCGCAACTAATGAAAAACTGTTTTTT TRBD1 TRBJ1-4 TRBV5-1 NA
CASSLSHRNNEQFF TGTGCCAGCAGTTTATCCCACAGGAACAATGAGCAGTTCTTC NA TRBJ2-1 TRBV27 NA
CASSLRGVGYEQYF TGTGCCAGCAGTTTACGGGGAGTGGGGTACGAGCAGTACTTC NA TRBJ2-7 TRBV28 NA
CAINAGDQETQYF TGTGCCATCAACGCGGGGGACCAAGAGACCCAGTACTTC TRBD2 TRBJ2-5 TRBV10-3 NA
CASSPGSSGANVLTF TGTGCCAGCAGCCCGGGTTCGTCTGGGGCCAACGTCCTGACTTTC NA TRBJ2-6 TRBV14 NA
CASSLPTEAFF TGTGCCAGCAGCCTACCCACTGAAGCTTTCTTT NA TRBJ1-1 TRBV28 NA
CASSETSGSSHEQFF TGTGCCAGCAGTGAAACTAGCGGGAGTTCGCATGAGCAGTTCTTC TRBD2 TRBJ2-1 TRBV6-1 few
CASSLVRGAQTEAFF TGTGCCAGCAGCTTAGTACGGGGGGCGCAAACTGAAGCTTTCTTT NA TRBJ1-1 TRBV7-9 NA
CATMDGNTEAFF TGTGCCACGATGGACGGGAACACTGAAGCTTTCTTT NA TRBJ1-1 TRBV10-3 NA
CASSGLAGVVAPYEQYF TGTGCCAGCAGTGGGCTAGCGGGAGTGGTAGCCCCCTACGAGCAGTACTTC TRBD2 TRBJ2-7 TRBV2 NA
CASSLQPGQGFYEQYF TGCGCCAGCAGCTTACAACCGGGACAGGGTTTTTACGAGCAGTACTTC TRBD1 TRBJ2-7 TRBV5-1 once
CASSQTTGGQPQHF TGCGCCAGCAGCCAAACAACAGGGGGCCAGCCCCAGCATTTT TRBD1 TRBJ1-5 TRBV4-1 once
CATRTGDYSKYNEQFF TGTGCCACCAGGACAGGGGACTACTCAAAGTACAATGAGCAGTTCTTC NA TRBJ2-1 TRBV15 NA
CASSLERASTRQPQHF TGTGCCAGCAGCTTAGAGAGAGCTTCCACCCGGCAGCCCCAGCATTTT NA TRBJ1-5 TRBV7-8 NA
CASSLGQDPGANVLTF TGTGCCAGCAGCTTGGGACAGGATCCTGGGGCCAACGTCCTGACTTTC TRBD1 TRBJ2-6 TRBV11-3 NA
CASSLASGSPTYEQFF TGTGCCAGCAGCCTGGCAAGCGGGAGCCCGACGTATGAGCAGTTCTTC TRBD2 TRBJ2-1 TRBV5-6 once
CASSLSEGTEAFF TGTGCCAGCAGCCTTTCCGAGGGGACTGAAGCTTTCTTT NA TRBJ1-1 TRBV13 many
CASSPFRDLSNQPQHF TGTGCCAGCAGCCCATTCCGGGACCTTAGCAATCAGCCCCAGCATTTT NA TRBJ1-5 TRBV5-8 NA
CASSLGRRHGYTF TGTGCCAGCAGCCTGGGACGCCGGCATGGCTACACCTTC NA TRBJ1-2 TRBV5-6 NA
CASSFRGPYNEQFF TGTGCCAGCAGCTTCAGGGGCCCTTACAATGAGCAGTTCTTC NA TRBJ2-1 TRBV5-5 NA
CASSRDRGISYEQYF TGTGCCAGCAGCCGGGACAGGGGGATATCCTACGAGCAGTACTTC TRBD1 TRBJ2-7 TRBV5-6 NA
CASSPAGLAVNEQFF TGTGCCAGTAGCCCCGCGGGACTAGCGGTTAATGAGCAGTTCTTC TRBD2 TRBJ2-1 TRBV19 NA